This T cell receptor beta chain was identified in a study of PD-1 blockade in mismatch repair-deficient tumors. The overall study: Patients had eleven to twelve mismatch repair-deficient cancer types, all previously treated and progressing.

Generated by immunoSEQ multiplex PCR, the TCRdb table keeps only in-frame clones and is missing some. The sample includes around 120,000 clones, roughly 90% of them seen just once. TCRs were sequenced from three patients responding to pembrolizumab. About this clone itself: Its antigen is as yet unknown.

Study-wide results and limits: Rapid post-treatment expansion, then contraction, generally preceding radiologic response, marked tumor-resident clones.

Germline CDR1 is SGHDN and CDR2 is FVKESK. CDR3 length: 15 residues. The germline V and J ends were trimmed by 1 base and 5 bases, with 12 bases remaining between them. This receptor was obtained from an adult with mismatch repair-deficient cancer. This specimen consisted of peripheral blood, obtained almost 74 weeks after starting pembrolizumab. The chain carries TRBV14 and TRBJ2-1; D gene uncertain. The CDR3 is CASSQGGGPHNEQFF. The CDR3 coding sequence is TGTGCCAGCAGCCAAGGTGGCGGACCTCACAATGAGCAGTTCTTC.